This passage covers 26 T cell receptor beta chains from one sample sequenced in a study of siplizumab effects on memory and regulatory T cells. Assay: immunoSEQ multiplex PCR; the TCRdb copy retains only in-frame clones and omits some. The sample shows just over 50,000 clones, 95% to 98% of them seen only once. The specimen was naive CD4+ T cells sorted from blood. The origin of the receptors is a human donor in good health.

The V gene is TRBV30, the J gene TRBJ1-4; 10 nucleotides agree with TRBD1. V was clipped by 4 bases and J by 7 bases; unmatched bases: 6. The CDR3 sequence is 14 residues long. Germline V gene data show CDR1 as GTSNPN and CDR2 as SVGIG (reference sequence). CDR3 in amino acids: CAWTPGQGLEKLFF. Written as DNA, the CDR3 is TGTGCCTGGACCCCGGGACAGGGGCTTGAAAAACTGTTTTTT.

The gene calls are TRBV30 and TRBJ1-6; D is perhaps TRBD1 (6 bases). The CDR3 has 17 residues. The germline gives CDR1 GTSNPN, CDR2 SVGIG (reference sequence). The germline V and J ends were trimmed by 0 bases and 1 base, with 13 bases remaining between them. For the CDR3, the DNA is TGTGCCTGGAGTGTACAGACAGGAAGGTCCTATAATTCACCCCTCCACTTT. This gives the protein CAWSVQTGRSYNSPLHF.

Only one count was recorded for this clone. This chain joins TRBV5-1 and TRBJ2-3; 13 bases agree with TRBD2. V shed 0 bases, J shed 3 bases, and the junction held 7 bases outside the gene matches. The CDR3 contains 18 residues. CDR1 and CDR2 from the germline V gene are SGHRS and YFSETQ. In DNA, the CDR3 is TGCGCCAGCAGCTTGGTTACTAGCGGGAGGGCCTCTACAGATACGCAGTATTTT. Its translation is CASSLVTSGRASTDTQYF.

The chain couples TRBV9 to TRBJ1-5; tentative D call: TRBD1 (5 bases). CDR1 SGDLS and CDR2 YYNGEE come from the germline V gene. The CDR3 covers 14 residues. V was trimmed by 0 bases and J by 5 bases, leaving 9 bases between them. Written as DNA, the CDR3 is TGTGCCAGCAGCGTAGAGGCAGGGTATCAGCCCCAGCATTTT. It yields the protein CASSVEAGYQPQHF.

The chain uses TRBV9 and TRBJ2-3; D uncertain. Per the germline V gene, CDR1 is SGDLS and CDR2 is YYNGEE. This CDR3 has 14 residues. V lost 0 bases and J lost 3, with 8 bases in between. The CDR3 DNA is TGTGCCAGCAGCGTAGTTCAAGAAACAGATACGCAGTATTTT. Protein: CASSVVQETDTQYF.

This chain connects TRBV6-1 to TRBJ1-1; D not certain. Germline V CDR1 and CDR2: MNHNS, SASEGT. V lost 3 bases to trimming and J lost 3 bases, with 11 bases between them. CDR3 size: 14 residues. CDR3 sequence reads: CASSDLRRYTEAFF. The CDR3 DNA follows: TGTGCCAGCAGTGACCTCCGGCGGTACACTGAAGCTTTCTTT.

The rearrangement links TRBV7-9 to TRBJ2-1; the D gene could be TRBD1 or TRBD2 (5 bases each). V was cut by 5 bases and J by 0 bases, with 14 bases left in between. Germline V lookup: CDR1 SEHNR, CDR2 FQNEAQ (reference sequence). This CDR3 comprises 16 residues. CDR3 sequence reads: CASSPSGRSSYNEQFF. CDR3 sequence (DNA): TGTGCCAGCAGCCCCTCGGGACGAAGCTCCTACAATGAGCAGTTCTTC.

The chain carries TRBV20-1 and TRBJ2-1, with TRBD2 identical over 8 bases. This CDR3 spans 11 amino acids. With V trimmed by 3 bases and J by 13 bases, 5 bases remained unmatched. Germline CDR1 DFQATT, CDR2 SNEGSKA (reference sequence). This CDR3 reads CSARPGLEQFF. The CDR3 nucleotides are TGCAGTGCTAGGCCGGGACTAGAACAGTTCTTC.

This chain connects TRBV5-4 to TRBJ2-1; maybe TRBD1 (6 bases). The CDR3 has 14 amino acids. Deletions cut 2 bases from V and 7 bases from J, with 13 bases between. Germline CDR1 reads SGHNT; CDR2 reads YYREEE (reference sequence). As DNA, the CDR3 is TGTGCCAGCAGCTTTTCCCGGGACACAAATGAGCAGTTCTTC. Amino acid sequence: CASSFSRDTNEQFF.

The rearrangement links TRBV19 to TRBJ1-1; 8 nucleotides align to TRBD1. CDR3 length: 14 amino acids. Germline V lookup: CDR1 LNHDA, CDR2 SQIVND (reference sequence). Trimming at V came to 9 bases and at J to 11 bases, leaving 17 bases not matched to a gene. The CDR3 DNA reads TGTGCCAGCAACGACAGGGGCCTAAAAACGCAGGCTTTCTTT. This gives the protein CASNDRGLKTQAFF.

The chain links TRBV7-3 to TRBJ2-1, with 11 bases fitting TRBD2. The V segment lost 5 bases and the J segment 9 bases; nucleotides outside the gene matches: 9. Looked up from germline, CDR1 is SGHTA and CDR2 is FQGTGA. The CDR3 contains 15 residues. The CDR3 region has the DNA TGTGCCAGCAGCCGGATAGCGGGAGGGCCGAGTGAGCAGTTCTTC. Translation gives CASSRIAGGPSEQFF.

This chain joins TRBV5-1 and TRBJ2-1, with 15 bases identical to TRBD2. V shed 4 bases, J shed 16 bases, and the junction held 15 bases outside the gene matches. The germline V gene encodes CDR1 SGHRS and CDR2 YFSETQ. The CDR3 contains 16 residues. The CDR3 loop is CASSPLPGTSGRLTFF. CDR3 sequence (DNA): TGCGCCAGCAGCCCTTTACCCGGGACTAGCGGGAGGTTGACATTCTTC.

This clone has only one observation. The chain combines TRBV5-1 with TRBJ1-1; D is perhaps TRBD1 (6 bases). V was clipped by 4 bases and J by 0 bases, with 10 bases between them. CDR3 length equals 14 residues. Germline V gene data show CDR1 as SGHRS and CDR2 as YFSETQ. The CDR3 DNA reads TGCGCCAGCAGCCCGGGACACGTGAACACTGAAGCTTTCTTT. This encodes CASSPGHVNTEAFF.

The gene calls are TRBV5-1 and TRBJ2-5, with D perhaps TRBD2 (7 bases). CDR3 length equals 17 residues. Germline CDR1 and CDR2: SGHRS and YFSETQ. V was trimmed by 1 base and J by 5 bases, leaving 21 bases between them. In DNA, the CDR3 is TGCGCCAGCAGCTTGAATCGCGGGGGCGCGGCCGGCGAGACCCAGTACTTC. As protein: CASSLNRGGAAGETQYF.

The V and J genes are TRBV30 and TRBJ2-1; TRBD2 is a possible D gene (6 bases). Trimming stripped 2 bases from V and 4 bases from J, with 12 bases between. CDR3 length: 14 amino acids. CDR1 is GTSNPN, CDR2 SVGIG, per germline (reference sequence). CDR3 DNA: TGTGCCTGGAGTATCGGAGGGCGTTACAATGAGCAGTTCTTC. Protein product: CAWSIGGRYNEQFF.

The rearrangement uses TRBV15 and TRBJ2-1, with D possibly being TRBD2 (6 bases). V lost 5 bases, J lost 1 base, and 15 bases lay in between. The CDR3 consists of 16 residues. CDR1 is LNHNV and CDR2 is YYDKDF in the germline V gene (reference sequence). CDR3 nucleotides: TGTGCCACCAGCTTCCGCCCGGCGGGGTCCTACAATGAGCAGTTCTTC. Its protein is CATSFRPAGSYNEQFF.

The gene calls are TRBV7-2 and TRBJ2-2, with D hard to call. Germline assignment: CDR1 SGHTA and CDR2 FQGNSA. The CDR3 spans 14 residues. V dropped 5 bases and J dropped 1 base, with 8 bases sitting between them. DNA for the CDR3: TGTGCCAGCAGCCCACGGCGGAACACCGGGGAGCTGTTTTTT. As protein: CASSPRRNTGELFF.

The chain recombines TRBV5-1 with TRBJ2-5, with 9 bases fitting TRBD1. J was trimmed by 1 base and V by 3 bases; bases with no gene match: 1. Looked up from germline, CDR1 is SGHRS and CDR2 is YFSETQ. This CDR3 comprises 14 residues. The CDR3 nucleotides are TGCGCCAGCAGCTCGGGACAGGGCCAAGAGACCCAGTACTTC. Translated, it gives CASSSGQGQETQYF.

Here the CDR3 reads CASRGTVYNEQFF. CDR3 coding DNA: TGTGCCAGCAGGGGGACAGTTTACAATGAGCAGTTCTTC. V gene TRBV27 combines with J gene TRBJ2-1; 7 bases are shared with TRBD1. The CDR3 is 13 amino acids. Germline trimming cut 6 bases from V and 4 bases from J; bases unmatched to any gene: 3. Germline CDR1 MNHEY, CDR2 SMNVEV (reference sequence).

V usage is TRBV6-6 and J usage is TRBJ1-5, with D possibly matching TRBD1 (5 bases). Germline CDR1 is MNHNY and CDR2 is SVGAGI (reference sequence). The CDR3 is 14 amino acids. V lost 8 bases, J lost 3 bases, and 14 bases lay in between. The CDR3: CASVGRGFNQPQHF. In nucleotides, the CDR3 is TGTGCCAGCGTCGGACGGGGGTTCAATCAGCCCCAGCATTTT.

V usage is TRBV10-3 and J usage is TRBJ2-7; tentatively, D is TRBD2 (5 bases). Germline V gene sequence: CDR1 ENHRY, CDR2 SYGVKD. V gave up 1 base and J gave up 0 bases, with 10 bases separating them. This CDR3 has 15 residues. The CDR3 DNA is TGTGCCATCAGTGAGTACGAGGGAAGCTCCTACGAGCAGTACTTC. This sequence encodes CAISEYEGSSYEQYF.

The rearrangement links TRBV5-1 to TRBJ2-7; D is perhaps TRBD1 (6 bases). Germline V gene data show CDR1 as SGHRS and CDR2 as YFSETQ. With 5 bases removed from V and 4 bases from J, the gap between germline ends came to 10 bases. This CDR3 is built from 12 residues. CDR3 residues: CASRDSSYEQYF. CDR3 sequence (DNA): TGCGCCAGCAGGGACAGCAGTTACGAGCAGTACTTC.

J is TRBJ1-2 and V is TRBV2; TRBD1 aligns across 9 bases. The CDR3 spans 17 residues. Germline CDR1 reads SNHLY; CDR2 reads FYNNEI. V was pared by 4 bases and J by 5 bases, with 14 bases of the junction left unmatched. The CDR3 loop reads CASSGGTGTNWWYGYTF. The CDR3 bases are TGTGCCAGCAGTGGCGGGACAGGGACCAACTGGTGGTATGGCTACACCTTC.

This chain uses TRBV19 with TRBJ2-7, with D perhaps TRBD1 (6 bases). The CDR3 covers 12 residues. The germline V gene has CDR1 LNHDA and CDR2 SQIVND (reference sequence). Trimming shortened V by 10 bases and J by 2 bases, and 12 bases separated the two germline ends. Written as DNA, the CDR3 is TGTGCCACCGTGTCAGGGGCCTACGAGCAGTACTTC. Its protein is CATVSGAYEQYF.

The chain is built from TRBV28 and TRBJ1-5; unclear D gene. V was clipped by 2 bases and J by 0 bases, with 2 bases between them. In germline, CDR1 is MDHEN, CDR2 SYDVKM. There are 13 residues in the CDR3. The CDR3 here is CASSLGSNQPQHF. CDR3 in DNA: TGTGCCAGCAGTTTAGGTAGCAATCAGCCCCAGCATTTT. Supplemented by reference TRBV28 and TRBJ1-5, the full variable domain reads DVKVTQSSRYLVKRTGEKVFLECVQDMDHENMFWYRQDPGLGLRLIYFSYDVKMKEKGDIPEGYSVSREKKERFSLILESASTNQTSMYLCASSLGSNQPQHFGDGTRLSIL.

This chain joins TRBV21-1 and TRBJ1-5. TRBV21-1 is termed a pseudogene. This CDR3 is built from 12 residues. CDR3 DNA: TGTGCCACCAGAAACAAACTTCAGCCCCAGCATTTT. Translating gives CATRNKLQPQHF.